One sample yielded the 6 T cell receptor beta chains listed below, sequenced in a study of blood T cell repertoires in COVID-19. Generated by immunoSEQ multiplex PCR, the TCRdb table keeps only in-frame clones and is missing some. The table records 200,000 to 250,000 clones, roughly nine tenths of them present only once. Sample: PBMCs or T cells enriched from blood (not recorded which). These receptors were collected from a woman aged 50 to 60 in a cohort exposed to, infected with or recovered from COVID-19 (not recorded which).

The chain uses TRBV6-5 and TRBJ2-2; no reliable D call. The CDR3 is made up of 14 amino acids. Germline V CDR1 and CDR2: MNHEY, SVGAGI. V lost 10 bases and J 0 bases, leaving 12 bases between the germline ends. The DNA for the CDR3 is TGTGCCATCAAGACTTCAACGAACACCGGGGAGCTGTTTTTT. Protein sequence: CAIKTSTNTGELFF.

This chain joins TRBV10-1 and TRBJ2-3; the D is unclear. Germline CDR1 is WNHNN and CDR2 is SYGVQD (reference sequence). V shed 4 bases and J shed 4 bases, with 9 bases lying between them. The CDR3 loop spans 13 amino acids. This CDR3 reads CASSAGSPDTQYF. CDR3 DNA: TGCGCCAGCAGTGCCGGGTCGCCAGATACGCAGTATTTT.

This rearrangement joins TRBV4-3 to TRBJ2-1; 8 bases match TRBD2. This CDR3 contains 17 residues. V was pared by 2 bases and J by 7 bases, with 13 bases of the junction left unmatched. The germline gives CDR1 LGHNA, CDR2 YSLEER. CDR3 region: CASSQSLPGTSRNEQFF. The CDR3 nucleotides read TGCGCCAGCAGCCAATCTCTCCCCGGGACTAGTCGGAATGAGCAGTTCTTC.

The V and J genes are TRBV19 and TRBJ2-2; 8 positions agree with TRBD1. Germline lookup yields CDR1 LNHDA and CDR2 SQIVND (reference sequence). Losses at the gene ends were 5 bases for V and 6 bases for J; bases not matched to a gene: 5. The CDR3 totals 14 residues. The CDR3 reads CASSETGDPGELFF. CDR3 coding DNA: TGTGCCAGTAGTGAGACAGGGGACCCCGGGGAGCTGTTTTTT.

Here the CDR3 DNA reads TGTGCCAGCAGCGTAGCGGCAGACTCTTCAGCTTTCTTT. Amino acids: CASSVAADSSAFF. The chain is built from TRBV9 and TRBJ1-1; D not certain. The CDR3 contains 13 residues. Trimming left V 0 bases short and J 10 bases short, with 13 bases between. Germline V gives CDR1 SGDLS, CDR2 YYNGEE. The whole variable domain, remainder taken from reference TRBV9 and TRBJ1-1, is DSGVTQTPKHLITATGQRVTLRCSPRSGDLSVYWYQQSLDQGLQFLIQYYNGEERAKGNILERFSAQQFPDLHSELNLSSLELGDSALYFCASSVAADSSAFFGQGTRLTVV.

The V and J genes are TRBV4-2 and TRBJ2-2, with 11 bases lining up with TRBD2. This CDR3 is 16 amino acids long. Trimming removed 5 bases from V and 5 bases from J; junction bases left unmatched: 7. The germline V gene encodes CDR1 LGHNA and CDR2 YNFKEQ. CDR3 nucleotide sequence: TGTGCCAGCAGCGCGCAGATAGCGGGGGGGACCGGGGAGCTGTTTTTT. This gives the protein CASSAQIAGGTGELFF.